This T cell receptor beta chain emerged from a study of T cell responses to AZD1222 COVID-19 vaccine. Overall study findings and caveats: Regions 160-218 and 743-854 dominated among vaccine-associated CD4 TCRs spanning spike. Spike-specific TCR breadth and depth went up after people got two AZD1222 doses. Sampling captured repertoires only after the peak T cell response. Of spike-specific TCRs, nearly half reportedly target regions left unmutated in variants.

To note about this clone: Antigen specificity is unknown.

Some clones are missing from TCRdb's copy, which holds only in-frame ones; the method was immunoSEQ multiplex PCR. The sample shows some 140,000 clones, roughly 84% of them seen only once. The sample was peripheral blood, taken on day 0 of AZD1222 vaccination. This TCR was sampled from an adult in good health.

CDR3 DNA sequence: TGTGCCAGCAGCCGAGACGGAGGTGGTGGCTACACCTTC. Translating it yields CASSRDGGGGYTF. The chain carries TRBV7-9 and TRBJ1-2; D is unresolved. This CDR3 comprises 13 residues. CDR1 and CDR2 from the germline V gene are SEHNR and FQNEAQ (reference sequence). V was trimmed by 5 bases and J by 7 bases, leaving 14 bases between them.